This entry lists 15 T cell receptor beta chains sequenced from one sample in a study of cytomegalovirus exposure and HLA in healthy donors. A multiplex PCR was run with 60 Vbeta primers and 13 Jbeta primers. Using immunoSEQ multiplex PCR, the repertoire was profiled, and TCRdb retains in-frame clones only, with some absent. The table includes over 150,000 clones, 80% detected once. Sequencing was done on a sample of PBMCs. Receptors were obtained from a woman aged 45 to 65 in good health and CMV-seropositive.

The chain uses TRBV5-1 and TRBJ1-5, with 9 bases fitting TRBD1. This CDR3 comprises 17 residues. Germline values: CDR1 SGHRS, CDR2 YFSETQ. V shed 4 bases, J shed 2 bases, and the junction held 10 bases outside the gene matches. Here the CDR3 reads CASSLGTGSLGNQPQHF. In DNA, the CDR3 is TGCGCCAGCAGCCTGGGGACAGGGTCTTTGGGCAATCAGCCCCAGCATTTT.

The chain employs TRBV5-1 and TRBJ2-5; a weak D match, TRBD2 (5 bases). In germline, CDR1 is SGHRS, CDR2 YFSETQ. The CDR3 totals 14 residues. Trimming took 2 bases from V and 5 from J, leaving 13 bases between them. The CDR3 coding sequence is TGCGCCAGCAGCTTATGGGGAGTGGGGGAGACCCAGTACTTC. Protein sequence: CASSLWGVGETQYF.

The chain links TRBV4-3 to TRBJ1-4; the D gene is possibly TRBD1 (5 bases). The germline CDR1 and CDR2 sequences are LGHNA and YSLEER. This CDR3 comprises 15 residues. The V end was cut by 5 bases, the J end by 4 bases, with 14 bases between. CDR3 region: CASSNLGLDNEKLFF. The CDR3 DNA follows: TGCGCCAGCAGCAACTTGGGGCTCGATAATGAAAAACTGTTTTTT.

The V and J genes are TRBV7-9 and TRBJ2-7; 7 bases match TRBD1. The V and J ends lost 4 bases and 6 bases, in that order; junction bases with no gene match: 12. This CDR3 is 15 amino acids long. Per the germline V gene, CDR1 is SEHNR and CDR2 is FQNEAQ (reference sequence). Here the CDR3 DNA reads TGTGCCAGCAGCTCCCTTAGGACAGGACGAGGCGAGCAGTACTTC. As protein: CASSSLRTGRGEQYF.

Here the CDR3 reads CSVVRGGTEAFF. CDR3 nucleotide sequence: TGCAGCGTTGTGCGAGGGGGCACTGAAGCTTTCTTT. The gene calls are TRBV29-1 and TRBJ1-1; D is perhaps TRBD1 (6 bases). V was cut by 4 bases and J by 4 bases, with 10 bases left in between. Germline CDR1 and CDR2: SQVTM and ANQGSEA. The length of the CDR3 is 12 residues.

The V gene is TRBV9, the J gene TRBJ1-1; 7 bases map to TRBD1. The CDR3 consists of 14 residues. Per the germline V gene, CDR1 is SGDLS and CDR2 is YYNGEE. V lost 4 bases to trimming and J lost 6 bases; unmatched junction nucleotides: 9. Written as DNA, the CDR3 is TGTGCCAGCAGCCGAGGACAGGCTGGGGCTGAAGCTTTCTTT. Translation gives CASSRGQAGAEAFF.

The chain has TRBV6-5 and TRBJ1-2; D not resolved. The germline CDR1 and CDR2 sequences are MNHEY and SVGAGI. V was cut by 5 bases and J by 7 bases, with 14 bases left in between. The CDR3 covers 13 residues. The CDR3 nucleotides are TGTGCCAGCAGTCCCCCGTCCCGGGGTGGCTACACCTTC. Translated, it gives CASSPPSRGGYTF.

The chain recombines TRBV4-2 with TRBJ2-1; D remains unclear. Germline assignment: CDR1 LGHNA and CDR2 YNFKEQ. This CDR3 is 15 amino acids long. V was clipped by 1 base and J by 1 base, with 8 bases between them. The CDR3 sequence is CASSQVRSSYNEQFF. DNA of the CDR3: TGTGCCAGCAGCCAAGTCAGATCGTCCTACAATGAGCAGTTCTTC.

This chain uses TRBV19 with TRBJ2-5; possible D gene TRBD2, 6 bases. The DNA matches TRBJ2-7 better at its end, which makes the J call doubtful. The CDR3 consists of 13 residues. Germline assignment: CDR1 LNHDA and CDR2 SQIVND (reference sequence). The CDR3 here is CASAGSPGHEQYF. CDR3 nucleotides: TGTGCCAGTGCGGGGTCCCCGGGCCACGAGCAGTACTTC.

J is TRBJ1-6 and V is TRBV7-6; D gene ambiguous. The germline gives CDR1 SGHVS, CDR2 FNYEAQ. Trimming removed 3 bases from V and 9 bases from J, with 9 bases in between. The CDR3 contains 13 residues. CDR3 sequence: CASSFGSRSPLHF. The CDR3 region has the DNA TGTGCCAGCAGCTTCGGGTCCCGTTCACCCCTCCACTTT.

The chain uses TRBV27 and TRBJ1-6; the D is unclear. The germline CDR1 and CDR2 sequences are MNHEY and SMNVEV (reference sequence). The CDR3 totals 13 residues. V gave up 3 bases and J gave up 7 bases, with 7 bases separating them. CDR3 protein: CASSFGGNSPLHF. In DNA form, the CDR3 reads TGTGCCAGCAGTTTTGGAGGGAATTCACCCCTCCACTTT.

This clone has only a few counts. V is TRBV5-6 and J is TRBJ1-3, with D maybe TRBD1 (5 bases). Trimming took off 5 bases at V and 4 bases at J, with 16 bases between the two ends. CDR3 length: 15 residues. CDR1 is SGHDT and CDR2 is YYEEEE in the germline V gene. The CDR3: CASSLGGRFGNTIYF. The CDR3 DNA follows: TGTGCCAGCAGTCTGGGGGGGAGGTTCGGAAACACCATATATTTT.

This clone was recorded only once. The chain carries TRBV19 and TRBJ2-7, with 8 positions matching TRBD1. V trimming: 4 bases; J trimming: 2 bases; junction bases outside the gene matches: 7. The germline V gene encodes CDR1 LNHDA and CDR2 SQIVND (reference sequence). The length of the CDR3 is 15 residues. The CDR3 nucleotides read TGTGCCAGTAGTACGGACAGGGAGCTAGCCTACGAGCAGTACTTC. This translates into CASSTDRELAYEQYF.

V is TRBV4-2 and J is TRBJ2-1; the match to TRBD2 covers 14 bases. The ends lost 0 bases at V and 8 bases at J; junction bases unmatched: 3. The V gene's germline CDR1 is LGHNA and CDR2 YNFKEQ. This CDR3 spans 16 amino acids. CDR3 in amino acids: CASSQETTSGRDEQFF. As DNA, the CDR3 is TGTGCCAGCAGCCAAGAGACGACTAGCGGGAGGGATGAGCAGTTCTTC.

The chain has TRBV27 and TRBJ2-7; no definite D call. The CDR3 loop spans 13 amino acids. The germline V gene encodes CDR1 MNHEY and CDR2 SMNVEV (reference sequence). Trimming removed 5 bases from V and 0 bases from J, with 8 bases in between. The CDR3 DNA sequence: TGTGCCAGCAGTCCGCGGATCTCCTACGAGCAGTACTTC. It translates to CASSPRISYEQYF.